The source of this T cell receptor (beta chain) is a study of cytomegalovirus exposure and HLA in healthy donors. The donors comprised healthy bone marrow donors. When sampled, the donors appeared nominally healthy, though they likely had unrecorded immune exposures. The PCR was carried out with 60 Vbeta primers and 13 Jbeta primers. Measured with immunoSEQ multiplex PCR; TCRdb has only the in-frame clones, and not every one. The sample carries 150,000 to 160,000 clones, about 76% recorded once. Sequencing was carried out using PBMCs. The sequence came from a man aged 30-40 years in good health and CMV-seropositive.

Written as DNA, the CDR3 is TGTGCCAGCAGCTTAGACCTGGCGGGACCGCACTATGGCTACACCTTC. This sequence encodes CASSLDLAGPHYGYTF. The chain employs TRBV11-2 and TRBJ1-2, with a weak D call TRBD1 (5 bases). The V end lost 0 bases, the J end lost 3 bases, and 14 bases lay between the germline ends. The CDR3 length is 16 residues. The germline V gene encodes CDR1 SGHAT and CDR2 FQNNGV.